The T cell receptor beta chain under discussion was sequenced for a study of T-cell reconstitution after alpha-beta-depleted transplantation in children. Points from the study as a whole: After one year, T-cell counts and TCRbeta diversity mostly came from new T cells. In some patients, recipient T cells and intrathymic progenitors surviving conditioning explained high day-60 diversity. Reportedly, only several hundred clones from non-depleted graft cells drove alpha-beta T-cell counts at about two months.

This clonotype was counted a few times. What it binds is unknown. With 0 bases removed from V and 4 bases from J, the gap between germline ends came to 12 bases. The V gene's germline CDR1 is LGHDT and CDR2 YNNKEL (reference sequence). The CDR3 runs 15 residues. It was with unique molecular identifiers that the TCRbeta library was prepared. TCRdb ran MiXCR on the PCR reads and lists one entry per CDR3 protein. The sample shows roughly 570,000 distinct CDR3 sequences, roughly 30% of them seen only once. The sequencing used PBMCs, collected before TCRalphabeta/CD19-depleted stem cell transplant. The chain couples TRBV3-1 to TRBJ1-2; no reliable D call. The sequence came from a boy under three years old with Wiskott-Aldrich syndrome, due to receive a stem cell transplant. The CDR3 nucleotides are TGTGCCAGCAGCCAAGAGGTGGGCCGGTCCTATGGCTACACCTTC. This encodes CASSQEVGRSYGYTF.